The sequence of this T cell receptor (beta chain) was determined in a study of cytotoxic CD8 clonotypes in ibrutinib-treated CLL. On this clone: Other DNA sequences in the same sample also yield this CDR3.

The data were produced by immunoSEQ multiplex PCR, yet TCRdb's version contains in-frame clones alone and is incomplete. The sample holds about 140,000 clones, about three quarters seen once. The germline CDR1 and CDR2 sequences are KGHSH and LQKENI. This CDR3 contains 14 residues. Trimming pared 3 bases from V and 3 bases from J, leaving 9 bases between. The gene calls are TRBV18 and TRBJ1-3; the D is unclear. The sequence came from a human donor with chronic lymphocytic leukemia. Source: PBMCs, taken after 24 months of ibrutinib treatment. CDR3 sequence reads: CASSPAGSGNTIYF. Written as DNA, the CDR3 is TGTGCCAGCTCACCCGCGGGGAGTGGAAACACCATATATTTT.